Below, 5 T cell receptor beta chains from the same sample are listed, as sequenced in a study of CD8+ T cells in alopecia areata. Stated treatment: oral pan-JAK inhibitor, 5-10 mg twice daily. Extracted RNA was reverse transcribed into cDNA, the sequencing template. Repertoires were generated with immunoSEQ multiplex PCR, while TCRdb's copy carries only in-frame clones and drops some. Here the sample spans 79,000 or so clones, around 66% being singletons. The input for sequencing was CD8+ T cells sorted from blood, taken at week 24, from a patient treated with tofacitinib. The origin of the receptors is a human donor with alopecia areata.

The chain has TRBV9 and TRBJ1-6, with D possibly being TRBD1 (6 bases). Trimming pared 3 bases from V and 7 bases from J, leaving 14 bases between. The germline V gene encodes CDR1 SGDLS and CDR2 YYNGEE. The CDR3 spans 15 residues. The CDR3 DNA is TGTGCCAGCAGCGAAGAAGGGGGGGACAATTCACCCCTCCACTTT. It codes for CASSEEGGDNSPLHF.

This CDR3 reads CASRLTSGSIYEQYF. DNA of the CDR3: TGCGCCAGCAGACTAACTAGCGGGAGTATCTACGAGCAGTACTTC. V and J are TRBV5-1 and TRBJ2-7, with 11 bases aligning to TRBD2. V shed 5 bases, J shed 3 bases, and the junction held 7 bases outside the gene matches. Looked up from germline, CDR1 is SGHRS and CDR2 is YFSETQ. The CDR3 totals 15 residues.

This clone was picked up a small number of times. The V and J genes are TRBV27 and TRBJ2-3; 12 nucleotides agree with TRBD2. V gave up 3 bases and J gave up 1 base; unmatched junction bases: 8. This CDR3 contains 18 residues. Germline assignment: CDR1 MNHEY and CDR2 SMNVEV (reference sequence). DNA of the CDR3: TGTGCCAGCAGTTTTACGCGACTAGCGGGGGCAGGCACAGATACGCAGTATTTT. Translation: CASSFTRLAGAGTDTQYF.

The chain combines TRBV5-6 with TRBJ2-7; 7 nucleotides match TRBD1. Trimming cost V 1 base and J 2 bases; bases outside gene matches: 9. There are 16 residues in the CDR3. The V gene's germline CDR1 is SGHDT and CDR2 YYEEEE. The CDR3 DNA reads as TGTGCCAGCAGCTTGCTGACAGGGCAGGGGGCCTACGAGCAGTACTTC. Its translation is CASSLLTGQGAYEQYF.

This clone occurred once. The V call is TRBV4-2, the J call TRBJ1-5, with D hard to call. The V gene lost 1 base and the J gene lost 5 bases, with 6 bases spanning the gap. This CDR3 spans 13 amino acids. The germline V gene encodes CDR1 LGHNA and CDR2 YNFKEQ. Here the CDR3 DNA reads TGTGCCAGCAGCCAAGTCGGGGATCAGCCCCAGCATTTT. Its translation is CASSQVGDQPQHF.